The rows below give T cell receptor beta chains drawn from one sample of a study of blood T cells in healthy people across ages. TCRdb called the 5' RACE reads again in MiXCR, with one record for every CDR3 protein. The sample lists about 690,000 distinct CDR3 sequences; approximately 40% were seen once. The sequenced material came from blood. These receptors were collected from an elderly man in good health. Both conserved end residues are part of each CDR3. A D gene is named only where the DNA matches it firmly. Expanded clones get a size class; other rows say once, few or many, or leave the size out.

cdr3_nt: TGCAGTGCTAGTCTCAGCTTCCAAGGGGGAGCAGATACGCAGTATTTT
cdr3_aa: CSASLSFQGGADTQYF
d_call: .
j_call: TRBJ2-3
v_call: TRBV20-1
clone_size: .

cdr3_nt: TGTGCCAGCAGCATGCAGGGAGATACGCAGTATTTT
cdr3_aa: CASSMQGDTQYF
d_call: .
j_call: TRBJ2-3
v_call: TRBV11-2
clone_size: few

cdr3_nt: TGTGCCAGCAGCAGACCCGGGACCAACCAAGAGACCCAGTACTTC
cdr3_aa: CASSRPGTNQETQYF
d_call: .
j_call: TRBJ2-5
v_call: TRBV7-9
clone_size: few

cdr3_nt: TGTGCCAGCACCGGCAGCCACAATCAGCCCCAGCATTTT
cdr3_aa: CASTGSHNQPQHF
d_call: .
j_call: TRBJ1-5
v_call: TRBV2
clone_size: .

cdr3_nt: TGTGCCAGCAGCTCCGACAGGGGGAACAAGCCCCAGCATTTT
cdr3_aa: CASSSDRGNKPQHF
d_call: TRBD1
j_call: TRBJ1-5
v_call: TRBV7-2
clone_size: .

cdr3_nt: TGCAGTGCGCGACTTAGGGGGCTTGCTAATGAAAAACTGTTTTTT
cdr3_aa: CSARLRGLANEKLFF
d_call: TRBD1
j_call: TRBJ1-4
v_call: TRBV20-1
clone_size: once

cdr3_nt: TGCGCCAGCAGGGTGGGGGACAGAGAGCCCCAGTTCTTC
cdr3_aa: CASRVGDREPQFF
d_call: TRBD1
j_call: TRBJ2-1
v_call: TRBV5-1
clone_size: .

cdr3_nt: TGTGCCAGCAGCTTACGGCCCATCCTAGCGGGAGAGACCCAGTACTTC
cdr3_aa: CASSLRPILAGETQYF
d_call: TRBD2
j_call: TRBJ2-5
v_call: TRBV5-5
clone_size: .

cdr3_nt: TGTGCCAGCTCACCACCGAAACAAAGCTCTGGAAACACCATATATTTT
cdr3_aa: CASSPPKQSSGNTIYF
d_call: .
j_call: TRBJ1-3
v_call: TRBV18
clone_size: .

cdr3_nt: TGCGCCAGCAGCTCTTCCCCCCGGACCGGGGGTGAGCAGTTCTTC
cdr3_aa: CASSSSPRTGGEQFF
d_call: .
j_call: TRBJ2-1
v_call: TRBV5-1
clone_size: .

cdr3_nt: TGTGCCAGCAGTTTTGGCGGGGGGGGAAATACGCAGTATTTT
cdr3_aa: CASSFGGGGNTQYF
d_call: TRBD2
j_call: TRBJ2-3
v_call: TRBV12-3/TRBV12-4
clone_size: few

cdr3_nt: TGTGCCAGCAGCAAAGAGGGGGACAGATCCTACAATGAGCAGTTCTTC
cdr3_aa: CASSKEGDRSYNEQFF
d_call: .
j_call: TRBJ2-1
v_call: TRBV21-1
clone_size: .

cdr3_nt: TGTGCCAGCAGCTCCAGGGGACAGGTTTTAGCAACTAATGAAAAACTGTTTTTT
cdr3_aa: CASSSRGQVLATNEKLFF
d_call: TRBD1
j_call: TRBJ1-4
v_call: TRBV7-2
clone_size: .

cdr3_nt: TGTGCCTGTTCCCCGGGACAGGGTTATGGCTACACCTTC
cdr3_aa: CACSPGQGYGYTF
d_call: TRBD1
j_call: TRBJ1-2
v_call: TRBV30
clone_size: few

cdr3_nt: TGCGCCAGCAGCTTGGGACGGGAGGGCCGGTCTGGGGCCAACGTCCTGACTTTC
cdr3_aa: CASSLGREGRSGANVLTF
d_call: TRBD2
j_call: TRBJ2-6
v_call: TRBV5-1
clone_size: .

cdr3_nt: TGCGCCAGCAGCGGGACGGGGGGGCGCACAGATACGCAGTATTTT
cdr3_aa: CASSGTGGRTDTQYF
d_call: TRBD2
j_call: TRBJ2-3
v_call: TRBV4-1
clone_size: .

cdr3_nt: TGTGCCAGCAGGGGAAGCGGGTACTCCTACGAGCAGTACTTC
cdr3_aa: CASRGSGYSYEQYF
d_call: .
j_call: TRBJ2-7
v_call: TRBV6-2/TRBV6-3
clone_size: few

cdr3_nt: TGCGCCAGCAGCTTTGGAGGCGGGGGCGATACGCAGTATTTT
cdr3_aa: CASSFGGGGDTQYF
d_call: .
j_call: TRBJ2-3
v_call: TRBV5-1
clone_size: .

cdr3_nt: TGTGCCAGCAGCGCGGCACCTAGCACAGATACGCAGTATTTT
cdr3_aa: CASSAAPSTDTQYF
d_call: .
j_call: TRBJ2-3
v_call: TRBV9
clone_size: .

cdr3_nt: TGCGCCAGCAGCCAAGGCGTGGGATGGGGCTACACCTTC
cdr3_aa: CASSQGVGWGYTF
d_call: .
j_call: TRBJ1-2
v_call: TRBV4-1
clone_size: few

cdr3_nt: TGTGCCAGCAGCTTATTAGTCGATGAGCAGTTCTTC
cdr3_aa: CASSLLVDEQFF
d_call: .
j_call: TRBJ2-1
v_call: TRBV7-2
clone_size: many

cdr3_nt: TGTGCCAGCAGTATCGGTACTGTTGGAGAGACCCAGTACTTC
cdr3_aa: CASSIGTVGETQYF
d_call: .
j_call: TRBJ2-5
v_call: TRBV12-3/TRBV12-4
clone_size: .

cdr3_nt: TGCAGCGCCAGCGGGAGAGATGGAAACACCATATATTTT
cdr3_aa: CSASGRDGNTIYF
d_call: .
j_call: TRBJ1-3
v_call: TRBV29-1
clone_size: .

cdr3_nt: TGTGCCAGCAGCCACCCTAGCGGGAGCTCCTACAATGAGCAGTACTTC
cdr3_aa: CASSHPSGSSYNEQYF
d_call: TRBD2
j_call: TRBJ2-7
v_call: TRBV11-2
clone_size: .

cdr3_nt: TGTGCCAGCAGCCCCCAGAAGGGCCGCGGGAACACTGAAGCTTTCTTT
cdr3_aa: CASSPQKGRGNTEAFF
d_call: .
j_call: TRBJ1-1
v_call: TRBV4-2
clone_size: many

cdr3_nt: TGTGCCACCAGCAGAGAGGCCCGGGGACAGGGGACCTACGAGCAGTACTTC
cdr3_aa: CATSREARGQGTYEQYF
d_call: TRBD1
j_call: TRBJ2-7
v_call: TRBV15
clone_size: few

cdr3_nt: TGTGCCAGCAGCTCAGGGACAGACCTTCTCTACAATGAGCAGTTCTTC
cdr3_aa: CASSSGTDLLYNEQFF
d_call: TRBD1
j_call: TRBJ2-1
v_call: TRBV7-2
clone_size: .

cdr3_nt: TGTGCCACCAGCAGAGGTGCGGTAGCCGGGGAGCTGTTTTTT
cdr3_aa: CATSRGAVAGELFF
d_call: .
j_call: TRBJ2-2
v_call: TRBV15
clone_size: once

cdr3_nt: TGTGCCAGCAGCGCCTGGGGGACTAGCGGGGCCACCGGGGAGCTGTTTTTT
cdr3_aa: CASSAWGTSGATGELFF
d_call: TRBD2
j_call: TRBJ2-2
v_call: TRBV9
clone_size: .

cdr3_nt: TGTGCCAGCAGCCTGAACAGGAATGAGCAGTACTTC
cdr3_aa: CASSLNRNEQYF
d_call: .
j_call: TRBJ2-5
v_call: TRBV7-2
clone_size: few

cdr3_nt: TGTGCCAGCAGCTACAGGGGGGTGAACACTGAAGCTTTCTTT
cdr3_aa: CASSYRGVNTEAFF
d_call: TRBD1
j_call: TRBJ1-1
v_call: TRBV12-3/TRBV12-4
clone_size: few

cdr3_nt: TGTGCCAGCAGCGTAGGACAGGGGGATGTTGAAAAACTGTTTTTT
cdr3_aa: CASSVGQGDVEKLFF
d_call: .
j_call: TRBJ1-4
v_call: TRBV21-1
clone_size: .

cdr3_nt: TGTGCCAGCTCACAACCGGGACAGGGGACCTACGAGCAGTACTTC
cdr3_aa: CASSQPGQGTYEQYF
d_call: TRBD1
j_call: TRBJ2-7
v_call: TRBV18
clone_size: many

cdr3_nt: TGTGCCAGCAGTCTGGACAGGGCAAAGACCCAGTACTTC
cdr3_aa: CASSLDRAKTQYF
d_call: TRBD1
j_call: TRBJ2-5
v_call: TRBV27
clone_size: many

cdr3_nt: TGTGCCAGCAGCTTAGCTGGCTTCCAAGAGACCCAGTACTTC
cdr3_aa: CASSLAGFQETQYF
d_call: .
j_call: TRBJ2-5
v_call: TRBV7-2
clone_size: .

cdr3_nt: TGTGCCAGCAGCTTAGACCTAGCGGGGGAAGGAGAGACCCAGTACTTC
cdr3_aa: CASSLDLAGEGETQYF
d_call: TRBD2
j_call: TRBJ2-5
v_call: TRBV11-2
clone_size: once

cdr3_nt: TGCAGTGCTGAAGGGGCAGGACGTCGGGGCATTCAGTACTTC
cdr3_aa: CSAEGAGRRGIQYF
d_call: .
j_call: TRBJ2-4
v_call: TRBV20-1
clone_size: few

cdr3_nt: TGTGCCTGGCGACAGGGCCACAGCACAGATACGCAGTATTTT
cdr3_aa: CAWRQGHSTDTQYF
d_call: TRBD1
j_call: TRBJ2-3
v_call: TRBV30
clone_size: .

cdr3_nt: TGTGCCAGCAGCTTACAGGGGGCGGTCTTCTCCTACGAGCAGTACTTC
cdr3_aa: CASSLQGAVFSYEQYF
d_call: TRBD1
j_call: TRBJ2-7
v_call: TRBV5-6
clone_size: .

cdr3_nt: TGCAGTGCTATGGCAGGGTTCAATCAGCCCCAGCATTTT
cdr3_aa: CSAMAGFNQPQHF
d_call: .
j_call: TRBJ1-5
v_call: TRBV20-1
clone_size: .

cdr3_nt: TGTGCCAGCAGTCCACAGGGGGCCAACTCCTACGAGCAGTACTTC
cdr3_aa: CASSPQGANSYEQYF
d_call: TRBD1
j_call: TRBJ2-7
v_call: TRBV28
clone_size: .

cdr3_nt: TGTGCCAGCAACTTAGGGGAATTCTACGAGCAGTACTTC
cdr3_aa: CASNLGEFYEQYF
d_call: .
j_call: TRBJ2-7
v_call: TRBV7-9
clone_size: .

cdr3_nt: TGTGCCAGCAGCTTTAGGGAGGCGGGGGTGAAGGAGACCCAGTACTTC
cdr3_aa: CASSFREAGVKETQYF
d_call: TRBD2
j_call: TRBJ2-5
v_call: TRBV7-2
clone_size: few

cdr3_nt: TGTGCCAGCAGCGTAGACGGGACAAGCGGTACGCAGTATTTT
cdr3_aa: CASSVDGTSGTQYF
d_call: .
j_call: TRBJ2-3
v_call: TRBV7-3
clone_size: .

cdr3_nt: TGTGCCAGCACCCTCGGGCTCAATCAGCCCCAGCATTTT
cdr3_aa: CASTLGLNQPQHF
d_call: .
j_call: TRBJ1-5
v_call: TRBV7-2
clone_size: .

cdr3_nt: TGCGCCAGCAAGGCGTTAAGTAGCACAGATACGCAGTATTTT
cdr3_aa: CASKALSSTDTQYF
d_call: .
j_call: TRBJ2-3
v_call: TRBV10-2
clone_size: .